The rows below give T cell receptor beta chains drawn from one sample of a study of blood T cells in healthy people across ages. TCRdb passed the 5' RACE reads through MiXCR, listing each CDR3 protein once. This table has around 1,900,000 distinct CDR3 sequences, around 40% appearing once. Input material: blood. Receptors were obtained from a human donor in good health. Both conserved end residues are part of each CDR3. The D gene is left open where the match is weak. For some rows the clone size is stated as once, few or many, or as a class when expanded; others skip it.

cdr3_length,v_call,j_call,clone_size,d_call,cdr3_aa,cdr3_nt
15,TRBV14,TRBJ2-7,NA,NA,CASSPGHWSSYEQYF,TGTGCCAGCAGCCCGGGACACTGGAGCAGCTACGAGCAGTACTTC
15,TRBV12-3/TRBV12-4,TRBJ2-7,NA,TRBD1,CASSLADRGFYEQYF,TGTGCCAGCAGCTTGGCAGACAGGGGGTTCTACGAGCAGTACTTC
14,TRBV7-2,TRBJ1-2,few,NA,CASSPQAGAYGYTF,TGTGCCAGCAGCCCACAGGCAGGGGCCTATGGCTACACCTTC
14,TRBV5-6,TRBJ2-5,NA,NA,CAGSLMGLAETQYF,TGTGCCGGCAGCTTGATGGGGCTAGCGGAGACCCAGTACTTC
14,TRBV7-2,TRBJ1-1,few,TRBD1,CASSLLQGSTEAFF,TGTGCCAGCAGCTTATTACAGGGGTCTACTGAAGCTTTCTTT
13,TRBV10-3,TRBJ1-2,NA,TRBD1,CAISLQGAHGYTF,TGTGCCATCAGCCTACAGGGGGCCCATGGCTACACCTTC
13,TRBV20-1,TRBJ2-5,few,NA,CSAVVGMKETQYF,TGCAGTGCTGTGGTCGGGATGAAAGAGACCCAGTACTTC
15,TRBV5-4,TRBJ1-1,NA,NA,CASSLAPAESTEAFF,TGTGCCAGCAGCTTGGCCCCGGCAGAATCCACTGAAGCTTTCTTT
15,TRBV10-2,TRBJ1-1,NA,TRBD1,CASSPSQGLNTEAFF,TGCGCCAGCAGTCCTTCACAGGGGCTCAACACTGAAGCTTTCTTT
14,TRBV7-2,TRBJ1-2,few,NA,CASSLGFRNYGYTF,TGTGCCAGCAGCTTAGGGTTTCGGAACTATGGCTACACCTTC
15,TRBV20-1,TRBJ1-2,few,NA,CSARDPAGANYGYTF,TGCAGTGCTAGAGATCCGGCAGGGGCTAACTATGGCTACACCTTC
16,TRBV4-3,TRBJ2-1,few,NA,CASSQGMDYVSDEQFF,TGCGCCAGCAGCCAAGGTATGGACTACGTCTCGGATGAGCAGTTCTTC
13,TRBV20-1,TRBJ1-2,NA,NA,CSAVKFGSYGYTF,TGCAGTGCTGTTAAATTCGGGAGTTATGGCTACACCTTC
16,TRBV4-3,TRBJ2-5,few,NA,CASSQGSGTNQETQYF,TGCGCCAGCAGCCAGGGATCCGGGACCAACCAGGAGACCCAGTACTTC
12,TRBV7-6,TRBJ2-7,NA,NA,CAGSSQLQLEYF,TGTGCCGGCAGCTCGCAATTACAGTTGGAGTACTTC
13,TRBV27,TRBJ1-5,few,TRBD1,CASSSGQRQPQHF,TGTGCCAGCAGTTCGGGACAGAGGCAGCCCCAGCATTTT
16,TRBV7-2,TRBJ2-1,NA,TRBD1,CASSPTGTGNPNEQFF,TGTGCCAGCAGCCCAACCGGGACAGGTAATCCCAATGAGCAGTTCTTC
14,TRBV20-1,TRBJ1-2,few,NA,CSATIGEINYGYTF,TGCAGTGCTACAATAGGGGAGATAAACTATGGCTACACCTTC
20,TRBV6-1,TRBJ2-5,NA,NA,CASSEGWGIPQGHLQETQYF,TGTGCCAGCAGTGAAGGGTGGGGGATCCCCCAGGGACACCTTCAAGAGACCCAGTACTTC
11,TRBV7-9,TRBJ1-2,many,NA,CASSLEVGYTF,TGTGCCAGCAGCTTAGAAGTCGGCTACACCTTC
13,TRBV5-4,TRBJ2-5,NA,TRBD1,CASQRDRGETQYF,TGTGCCAGCCAAAGGGACAGAGGAGAGACCCAGTACTTC
16,TRBV3-1,TRBJ2-1,NA,NA,CASSQDLLGRYNEQFF,TGTGCCAGCAGCCAAGATTTACTGGGCCGCTACAATGAGCAGTTCTTC